Shown below are 28 T cell receptor beta chains from a single sample sequenced in a study of blood T cell repertoires in COVID-19. Sequencing was performed with immunoSEQ multiplex PCR; in TCRdb, only in-frame clones are kept and a portion is missing. The top ten clones hold about 9% of a sample with 130,000 to 150,000 clones, roughly 80% of them seen once. Sequenced input: peripheral blood. These receptors came from a man aged 50-60 years with active or convalescent COVID-19.

This rearrangement joins TRBV24-1 to TRBJ2-1; TRBD2 is a possible D gene (6 bases). V was cut by 3 bases and J by 4 bases, with 12 bases left in between. Per germline, CDR1 KGHDR and CDR2 SFDVKD. CDR3 size: 15 residues. The CDR3, as DNA: TGTGCCACCAGTGATAGAGCGGGTCTTTACAATGAGCAGTTCTTC. Amino acid sequence: CATSDRAGLYNEQFF.

Written as DNA, the CDR3 is TGTGCCTGGAACGCGGCGTCCTACGAGCAGTACTTC. It specifies CAWNAASYEQYF. The V gene is TRBV30, the J gene TRBJ2-7, with D unclear. The CDR3 extends over 12 amino acids. Germline V gene lookup returns CDR1 GTSNPN and CDR2 SVGIG (reference sequence). V was shortened by 4 bases and J by 1 base, with 8 bases between the two germline ends.

The V call is TRBV18, the J call TRBJ2-3; perhaps TRBD1 as D (5 bases). Trimming pared 3 bases from V and 0 bases from J, leaving 10 bases between. The CDR3 contains 15 residues. The germline V gene encodes CDR1 KGHSH and CDR2 LQKENI. As DNA, the CDR3 is TGTGCCAGCTCACCGTTGACAGCTAGCACAGATACGCAGTATTTT. Translation: CASSPLTASTDTQYF.

This sequence joins TRBV28 and TRBJ1-5; 7 positions match TRBD1. Per the germline V gene, CDR1 is MDHEN and CDR2 is SYDVKM. The trim removed 2 bases at V and 3 bases at J, leaving 4 bases unmatched. The CDR3 has 15 residues. This chain's CDR3 is CASSLLDRDNQPQHF. DNA of the CDR3: TGTGCCAGCAGTTTACTTGACAGGGACAATCAGCCCCAGCATTTT. Complete variable domain (other parts from reference TRBV28 and TRBJ1-5): DVKVTQSSRYLVKRTGEKVFLECVQDMDHENMFWYRQDPGLGLRLIYFSYDVKMKEKGDIPEGYSVSREKKERFSLILESASTNQTSMYLCASSLLDRDNQPQHFGDGTRLSIL.

V and J are TRBV23-1 and TRBJ1-6; D unresolved. TRBV23-1 is an ORF, and what it does is uncertain. CDR3 length equals 16 residues. Trimming cost V 0 bases and J 10 bases, with 16 bases left between them. The CDR3 coding sequence is TGCGCCAGCAGTCAATCGGGGAGATGGAGCGGGTCACCCCTCCACTTT. It specifies CASSQSGRWSGSPLHF.

The chain carries TRBV28 and TRBJ1-1; 7 bases match TRBD1. Per the germline V gene, CDR1 is MDHEN and CDR2 is SYDVKM. CDR3 size: 17 residues. Trimming removed 6 bases from V and 0 bases from J; junction bases left unmatched: 13. The CDR3 DNA sequence: TGTGCCAGCAGCTATCAAATTAGGGACAGAGTGAACACTGAAGCTTTCTTT. This translates into CASSYQIRDRVNTEAFF.

This chain uses TRBV6-2 or TRBV6-3 with TRBJ2-1; 8 positions match TRBD1. The V and J ends lost 2 bases and 3 bases, in that order; junction bases with no gene match: 6. There are 16 residues in the CDR3. CDR1 is MNHEY, CDR2 SVGEGT, per germline. CDR3 protein: CASSYPGQGDYNEQFF. CDR3 DNA sequence: TGTGCCAGCAGTTACCCCGGACAGGGCGACTACAATGAGCAGTTCTTC.

In the case of this clone: Additional DNA sequences in this sample encode the identical CDR3. The chain has TRBV14 and TRBJ2-7; no clear D. V was cut by 1 base and J by 4 bases, with 5 bases left in between. CDR3 size: 12 residues. Per germline, CDR1 SGHDN and CDR2 FVKESK. The CDR3 reads CASSQARYEQYF. In DNA form, the CDR3 reads TGTGCCAGCAGCCAAGCTCGGTACGAGCAGTACTTC.

The genes are TRBV6-2 or TRBV6-3 and TRBJ2-1, with D possibly TRBD1 on 5 matching bases. The CDR3 runs to 15 residues. V shed 5 bases and J shed 2 bases, with 13 bases lying between them. The germline CDR1 and CDR2 sequences are MNHEY and SVGEGT. The CDR3 DNA follows: TGTGCCAGCAGTCGAGGACAAGGGCCCTACAATGAGCAGTTCTTC. Its translation is CASSRGQGPYNEQFF.

The CDR3 protein is CASRVQGNTEAFF. As DNA, the CDR3 is TGTGCCAGCAGGGTACAGGGGAACACTGAAGCTTTCTTT. The V and J genes are TRBV6-4 and TRBJ1-1; possibly TRBD1 for D (6 bases). The CDR3 sequence is 13 residues long. Trimming took 6 bases from V and 1 from J, leaving 9 bases between them. Germline CDR1 and CDR2: MRHNA and SNTAGT.

This chain uses TRBV28 with TRBJ2-5; the match to TRBD1 covers 8 bases. Germline V gives CDR1 MDHEN, CDR2 SYDVKM. The CDR3 length is 15 residues. With V trimmed by 6 bases and J by 4 bases, 10 bases remained unmatched. The CDR3 is CASSLRTGGPETQYF. DNA of the CDR3: TGTGCCAGCAGCCTAAGAACAGGGGGTCCAGAGACCCAGTACTTC.

The chain combines TRBV10-3 with TRBJ1-1, with D hard to call. Trimming took off 0 bases at V and 8 bases at J, with 19 bases between the two ends. This CDR3 comprises 16 residues. CDR1 and CDR2 (germline): ENHRY, SYGVKD. The CDR3 sequence: CAISESIGTVVGEAFF. For the CDR3, the DNA is TGTGCCATCAGTGAGTCGATAGGAACAGTCGTAGGAGAAGCTTTCTTT.

The V and J genes are TRBV7-2 and TRBJ1-2; TRBD1 matches at 8 bases. The CDR3 spans 14 residues. Looked up from germline, CDR1 is SGHTA and CDR2 is FQGNSA. The V gene end was trimmed by 6 bases and the J gene end by 7 bases; junction bases not matched to a gene: 10. CDR3 DNA: TGTGCCAGCAGTTCGACCGGGACAGGCGGTGGCTACACCTTC. Protein: CASSSTGTGGGYTF. Filled out from reference TRBV7-2 and TRBJ1-2, the complete variable domain reads GAGVSQSPSNKVTEKGKDVELRCDPISGHTALYWYRQSLGQGLEFLIYFQGNSAPDKSGLPSDRFSAERTGGSVSTLTIQRTQQEDSAVYLCASSSTGTGGGYTFGSGTRLTVV.

This clone was detected only a few times. This chain links TRBV27 with TRBJ2-2; a possible D gene is TRBD1 (6 bases). The CDR3 extends over 15 amino acids. Germline CDR1 and CDR2: MNHEY and SMNVEV (reference sequence). The V end was cut by 2 bases, the J end by 1 base, with 8 bases between. CDR3 sequence: CASSLQTGNTGELFF. The CDR3 DNA sequence: TGTGCCAGCAGTTTACAGACAGGGAACACCGGGGAGCTGTTTTTT.

The gene calls are TRBV24-1 and TRBJ2-1, with a tentative D call TRBD2 (7 bases). Germline V lookup: CDR1 KGHDR, CDR2 SFDVKD. Trimming took 5 bases from V and 0 from J, leaving 16 bases between them. The CDR3 is 17 amino acids. CDR3 DNA: TGTGCCACCAGTGCGGCTAGCGGACAGAGCTCCTACAATGAGCAGTTCTTC. As protein: CATSAASGQSSYNEQFF.

The chain combines TRBV7-9 with TRBJ2-7; 7 nucleotides align to TRBD2. This CDR3 spans 15 amino acids. The V segment lost 3 bases and the J segment 0 bases; nucleotides outside the gene matches: 5. CDR1 is SEHNR, CDR2 FQNEAQ, per germline (reference sequence). The CDR3 DNA is TGTGCCAGCAGCTTTTTAGCGGGCGGCTCCTACGAGCAGTACTTC. Protein product: CASSFLAGGSYEQYF.

The genes are TRBV27 and TRBJ1-5; 10 bases fit TRBD1. The V and J ends lost 4 bases and 5 bases, in that order; junction bases with no gene match: 11. CDR1 is MNHEY, CDR2 SMNVEV, per germline (reference sequence). The CDR3 consists of 17 residues. As DNA, the CDR3 is TGTGCCAGCAGTTCCTACGTCGGAGGGACAGGGGATCAGCCCCAGCATTTT. Its translation is CASSSYVGGTGDQPQHF.

The chain employs TRBV24-1 and TRBJ2-1; 10 nucleotides match TRBD2. The germline V gene encodes CDR1 KGHDR and CDR2 SFDVKD. This CDR3 comprises 16 residues. V lost 9 bases to trimming and J lost 2 bases; unmatched junction nucleotides: 9. CDR3 DNA sequence: TGTGCCACCGGGGTCCTAGCGGGAGACACCTACAATGAGCAGTTCTTC. As protein: CATGVLAGDTYNEQFF.

The V and J genes are TRBV28 and TRBJ2-5; 12 nucleotides agree with TRBD1. The V gene's germline CDR1 is MDHEN and CDR2 SYDVKM. V dropped 8 bases and J dropped 5; count of bases not matched to a gene: 12. This CDR3 spans 16 amino acids. DNA for the CDR3: TGTGCCAGCTCTAATATGGGGACAGGGGGCAAGGAGACCCAGTACTTC. Residues: CASSNMGTGGKETQYF.

The count of this clone is one. The CDR3 loop reads CASRFNREYGYTF. CDR3 in DNA: TGTGCCAGCAGATTTAACAGGGAATATGGCTACACCTTC. This chain links TRBV6-5 with TRBJ1-2; possible D gene TRBD1, 6 bases. Germline assignment: CDR1 MNHEY and CDR2 SVGAGI. The CDR3 contains 13 residues. V dropped 6 bases and J dropped 5 bases, with 13 bases sitting between them.

Turning to this clone: One end of the junction does not line up with germline, which may come from a read error. In nucleotides, the CDR3 is TGTGCCAGCAGCCCTAGGACAGATCCTAATTATGGCTACACCTTC. Its protein is CASSPRTDPNYGYTF. The chain carries TRBV7-8 and TRBJ1-2, with D possibly matching TRBD1 (6 bases). Germline CDR1 is SGHVS and CDR2 is FQNEAQ. CDR3 length: 15 residues.

The CDR3 sequence: CASSQGGLGGFF. The CDR3, as DNA: TGTGCCAGCAGCCAAGGTGGTCTGGGGGGGTTCTTC. The chain combines TRBV3-1 (or the pseudogene TRBV3-2) with TRBJ2-1; perhaps TRBD2 as D (6 bases). Germline CDR1 and CDR2: LGHDT and YNNKEL (reference sequence). The germline V and J ends were trimmed by 1 base and 15 bases, with 13 bases remaining between them. The CDR3 is 12 amino acids.

The chain employs TRBV6-4 and TRBJ2-5; 7 bases align to TRBD2. With V trimmed by 6 bases and J by 4 bases, 11 bases remained unmatched. Germline V CDR1 and CDR2: MRHNA, SNTAGT. There are 15 residues in the CDR3. CDR3 amino acids: CASSPRAGERETQYF. CDR3 nucleotide sequence: TGTGCCAGCAGCCCCCGCGCGGGAGAAAGAGAGACCCAGTACTTC.

CDR3 DNA: TGTGCCAGCAGTCGGGAAGTTGGAAACACCATATATTTT. It yields the protein CASSREVGNTIYF. The rearrangement links TRBV27 to TRBJ1-3, with D unresolved. CDR1 is MNHEY and CDR2 is SMNVEV in the germline V gene (reference sequence). The CDR3 covers 13 residues. V lost 5 bases, J lost 3 bases, and 8 bases lay in between.

The V gene is TRBV11-1, the J gene TRBJ2-5; the match to TRBD1 covers 7 bases. V was pared by 8 bases and J by 5 bases, with 14 bases of the junction left unmatched. Germline V gene sequence: CDR1 SGHAT, CDR2 FQDESV (reference sequence). CDR3 length: 15 residues. The CDR3 DNA reads as TGTGCCAGCGCTGTAGGGGGCGGAATAGGGGAGACCCAGTACTTC. Encoded protein: CASAVGGGIGETQYF.

The chain carries TRBV6-5 and TRBJ1-2; D is unresolved. The V end was cut by 2 bases, the J end by 4 bases, with 11 bases between. This CDR3 region has 14 residues. The germline CDR1 and CDR2 sequences are MNHEY and SVGAGI. The CDR3 loop is CASSYLSSPYGYTF. DNA of the CDR3: TGTGCCAGCAGTTACCTCAGTTCCCCCTATGGCTACACCTTC.

This clone has a handful of counts. The chain couples TRBV5-1 to TRBJ1-3; no reliable D call. The CDR3 has 17 amino acids. Germline V gene data show CDR1 as SGHRS and CDR2 as YFSETQ. The germline V and J ends were trimmed by 4 bases and 0 bases, with 17 bases remaining between them. CDR3 in amino acids: CASSLSEQTASGNTIYF. In nucleotides, the CDR3 is TGCGCCAGCAGCCTATCTGAACAGACGGCCTCTGGAAACACCATATATTTT.

The CDR3 sequence: CASSLPAYEQYF. In DNA form, the CDR3 reads TGCGCCAGCAGCTTGCCAGCCTACGAGCAGTACTTC. V and J are TRBV5-1 and TRBJ2-7; D gene ambiguous. In germline, CDR1 is SGHRS, CDR2 YFSETQ. V gave up 1 base and J gave up 2 bases, with 4 bases separating them. The CDR3 spans 12 residues. The variable domain in full, with the rest retrieved from reference TRBV5-1 and TRBJ2-7, is KAGVTQTPRYLIKTRGQQVTLSCSPISGHRSVSWYQQTPGQGLQFLFEYFSETQRNKGNFPGRFSGRQFSNSRSEMNVSTLELGDSALYLCASSLPAYEQYFGPGTRLTVT.